This TCR beta chain was captured by sequencing in a study of Ad26.COV2.S vaccination and SARS-CoV-2 variants. Study findings and constraints: Spike-specific TCR breadth was greater in vaccine than placebo recipients. Analytic work on TCR breadth and depth might have understated the full extent of total T cell responses.

The J segment lost 3 bases and the V segment lost 8 bases, leaving 7 bases of the junction unmatched. The CDR3 consists of 14 residues. CDR1 is MDHEN and CDR2 is SYDVKM in the germline V gene. Notes on this clone: Its specificity is unknown.

The method was immunoSEQ multiplex PCR; TCRdb's version includes in-frame clones alone and lacks a portion of them. In the table there are over 110,000 clones, roughly 88% of which are singletons. The sample here was peripheral blood, taken after recovery from COVID-19. This receptor was identified in a human donor who had recovered from COVID-19. The V gene is TRBV28, the J gene TRBJ1-1, with 9 positions matching TRBD1. The chain's CDR3 is CASGGQGFYTEAFF. As DNA, the CDR3 is TGTGCCAGCGGGGGACAGGGATTTTACACTGAAGCTTTCTTT.